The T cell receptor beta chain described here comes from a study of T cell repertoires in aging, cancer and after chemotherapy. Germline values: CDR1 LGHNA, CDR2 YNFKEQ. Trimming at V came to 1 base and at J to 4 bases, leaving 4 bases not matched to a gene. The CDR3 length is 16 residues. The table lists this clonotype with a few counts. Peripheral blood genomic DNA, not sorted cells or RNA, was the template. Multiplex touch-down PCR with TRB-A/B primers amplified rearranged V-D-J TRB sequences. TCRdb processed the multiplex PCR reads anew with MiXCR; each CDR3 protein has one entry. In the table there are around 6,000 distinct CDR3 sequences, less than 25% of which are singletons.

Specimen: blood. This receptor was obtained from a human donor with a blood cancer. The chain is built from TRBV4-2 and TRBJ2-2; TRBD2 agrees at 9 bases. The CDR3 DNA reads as TGTGCCAGCAGCCAAGGACTAGCGGTGGGCACCGGGGAGCTGTTTTTT. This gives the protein CASSQGLAVGTGELFF.